This TCR beta chain was sequenced for a study of Graves' ophthalmopathy and Graves' hyperthyroidism. Across the study: The blood sample was drawn at first diagnosis and before any treatment.

Trimming left V 5 bases short and J 2 bases short, with 12 bases between. Germline-derived CDR1 and CDR2 are MDHEN and SYDVKM. CDR3 length equals 14 residues. At least ten counts were recorded for this clonotype. Exclusion applied to patients with other autoimmune diseases, uncontrolled infections, pregnancy or lactation. RNA transcripts were the template, and TCR beta CDR3 regions were amplified from them. HTBI primers primed a first-round RT-PCR, and a second-round multiplex PCR followed. One entry per CDR3 protein, called by TCRdb with MiXCR from the multiplex PCR reads. The table lists about 370,000 distinct CDR3 sequences, approximately 20% of them singletons.

The V gene is TRBV28, the J gene TRBJ1-1; no definite D call. Sequencing was done on a sample of peripheral blood. This TCR derives from a woman aged 18 to 35 with Graves' ophthalmopathy. CDR3 nucleotides: TGTGCCAGCAGTCCAACTCGACTTAACACTGAAGCTTTCTTT. Translating gives CASSPTRLNTEAFF.